This T cell receptor (beta chain) was recorded in a study of HIV-infected children after antiretroviral therapy interruption. Points from the study as a whole: Naive CD4+ sequences overlapped less between time points once interruption began.

Treatment: PENTA 11 planned treatment interruption arm or continuous ART arm. Unique molecular identifiers were included in an RNA-based 3' RACE TCR library. TCRdb independently ran MiXCR on the 3' RACE reads; one entry per CDR3 protein. The data hold some 38,000 distinct CDR3 sequences, with less than 8.5% observed a single time. In its sample, this clonotype was seen a few times. The antigen remains undetermined. This clonotype was obtained from a pool of human donors with HIV. This material consisted of CD45RA+ CD4+ T cells from PBMCs, pooled from several time points, taken from a donor given antiretroviral therapy, either interrupted or continuous. The subset is: naive CD4+ CD45RA+ CD45RO- T cells.

CDR3 bases: TGTGCCAGTACTCGAATCGGGACTTCAGATTTCACCCAGCCCCAGCATTTT. Encoded protein: CASTRIGTSDFTQPQHF. The chain combines TRBV19 with TRBJ1-5; D might be TRBD1 (5 bases). This CDR3 is built from 17 residues. The V and J ends lost 7 bases and 7 bases respectively, with 26 bases between them. Germline V gives CDR1 LNHDA, CDR2 SQIVND (reference sequence). Full variable domain (remainder filled in from reference TRBV19 and TRBJ1-5): DGGITQSPKYLFRKEGQNVTLSCEQNLNHDAMYWYRQDPGQGLRLIYYSQIVNDFQKGDIAEGYSVSREKKESFPLTVTSAQKNPTAFYLCASTRIGTSDFTQPQHFGDGTRLSIL.